This paragraph covers one T cell receptor beta chain sequence. V was shortened by 3 bases and J by 0 bases, with 5 bases between the two germline ends. The CDR3 extends over 13 amino acids. Germline V CDR1 and CDR2: SGHAT, FQNNGV. Original data processing: Scientists estimated how many nucleated cells there were by amplifying reference gene primers. Method: immunoSEQ multiplex PCR; TCRdb's copy keeps in-frame clones and lacks some. V, J and clone size reflect that table, while D and trimming were determined from the DNA. The repertoire has about 110,000 clones, roughly 80% of them found once; the top ten carry around a fifth. The data stem from a study of blood T cell repertoires in COVID-19. Looking at the study overall: Donors in the United States, Italy and Spain gave samples during acute or convalescent COVID-19. In each case, the material was cDNA or gDNA derived from T cells, B-cell-depleted T cells, or PBMCs.

The source is a man aged 65-85 years with active or convalescent COVID-19. The chain links TRBV11-2 to TRBJ1-2; D unresolved. Sequencing was done on a sample of peripheral blood. The CDR3 spells CASSFIANYGYTF. The CDR3 region has the DNA TGTGCCAGCAGCTTCATAGCTAACTATGGCTACACCTTC.